This T cell receptor (beta chain) was captured by sequencing in a study of post-analysis software for immune sequencing data. Study information: Disease courses included relapsing-remitting, secondary progressive and progressive-relapsing multiple sclerosis.

Unique molecular identifiers were carried by the TCR beta cDNA libraries. Via MiXCR, TCRdb re-called the PCR reads, giving one row per CDR3 protein. The data hold more than 450,000 distinct CDR3 sequences, with about a third observed a single time. Study-wide results and limits: The study found TRBV5-6, TRBV5-1 and TRBV20-1 among about five TRBV segments more frequent in patients than controls. The study found significantly lower normalized Chao1 diversity in multiple sclerosis patients than in controls. Same-batch samples co-clustered strongly by F measure.

Trimming left V 6 bases short and J 0 bases short, with 11 bases between. Germline V CDR1 and CDR2: SQVTM, ANQGSEA. The CDR3 runs to 13 residues. This clonotype has more than one count but fewer than ten. No antigen is known for it. The genes are TRBV29-1 and TRBJ1-1, with D unresolved. Sequencing input: blood. The clonotype originates from a girl younger than 18 with multiple sclerosis. In nucleotides, the CDR3 is TGCAGCGTGGAGGGATACATGAACACTGAAGCTTTCTTT. Its protein product is CSVEGYMNTEAFF.